This T cell receptor beta chain comes out of a study of neurological immune-mediated disorders. This clonotype was detected many times. Its antigen is undetermined. TCRdb reprocessed the 5' RACE reads with MiXCR, giving one entry per CDR3 protein. The sample has tens of thousands of distinct CDR3 sequences, about a tenth seen once. Study-wide results and limits: CDR3 amino acid sequences of expanded clones were not shared across subjects, a result suggesting private repertoires in all groups. HTLV-1-associated myelopathy showed the most TCR clonal expansion; multiple sclerosis the least, below healthy controls.

The V and J ends lost 6 bases and 1 base, in that order; junction bases with no gene match: 7. The CDR3 extends over 15 amino acids. The rearrangement links TRBV12-3 or TRBV12-4 to TRBJ1-1; 8 nucleotides agree with TRBD1. This TCR came from a woman aged 40 to 50 with HTLV-1-associated myelopathy (HAM/TSP). The material sequenced was PBMCs. The CDR3 is CASSRPGQGNTEAFF. The CDR3 DNA follows: TGTGCCAGCAGCCGCCCTGGACAGGGGAACACTGAAGCTTTCTTT.